This TCR beta chain is from a study of blood T cell repertoires in COVID-19. With V trimmed by 6 bases and J by 8 bases, 10 bases remained unmatched. Per the germline V gene, CDR1 is ENHRY and CDR2 is SYGVKD. The CDR3 runs to 14 residues. The table came from immunoSEQ multiplex PCR; TCRdb's copy has only in-frame clones and leaves some out. The sample includes about 190,000 clones, 65% to 85% of them seen just once. This chain uses TRBV10-3 with TRBJ2-1; 7 bases match TRBD2. The TCR comes from a woman in her thirties who had recovered from COVID-19. Sample: PBMCs or T cells enriched from blood (not recorded which). The CDR3 DNA sequence: TGTGCCATCAGCCGGACTAGGTGGCAATATGAGCAGTTCTTC. It specifies CAISRTRWQYEQFF.